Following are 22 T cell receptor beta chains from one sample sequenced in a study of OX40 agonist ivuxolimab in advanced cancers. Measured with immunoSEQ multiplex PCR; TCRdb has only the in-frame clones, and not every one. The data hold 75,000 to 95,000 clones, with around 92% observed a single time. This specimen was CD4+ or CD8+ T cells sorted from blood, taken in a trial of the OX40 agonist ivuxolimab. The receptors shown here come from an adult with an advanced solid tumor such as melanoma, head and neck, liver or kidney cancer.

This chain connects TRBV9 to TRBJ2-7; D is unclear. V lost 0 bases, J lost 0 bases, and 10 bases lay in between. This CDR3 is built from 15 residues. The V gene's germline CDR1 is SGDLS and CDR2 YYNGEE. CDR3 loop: CASSVDGRSSYEQYF. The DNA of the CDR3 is TGTGCCAGCAGCGTAGATGGCCGAAGCTCCTACGAGCAGTACTTC.

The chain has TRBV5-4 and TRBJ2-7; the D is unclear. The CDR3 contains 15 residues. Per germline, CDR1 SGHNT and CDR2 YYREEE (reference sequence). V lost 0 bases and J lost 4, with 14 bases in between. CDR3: CASSLAAIHPYEQYF. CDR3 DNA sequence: TGTGCCAGCAGCTTGGCTGCAATACACCCTTACGAGCAGTACTTC.

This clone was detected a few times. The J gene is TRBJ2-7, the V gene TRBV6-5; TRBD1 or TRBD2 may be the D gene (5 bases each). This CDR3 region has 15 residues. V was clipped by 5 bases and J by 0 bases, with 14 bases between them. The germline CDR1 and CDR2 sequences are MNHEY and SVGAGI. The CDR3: CASSPLAGSSYEQYF. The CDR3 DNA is TGTGCCAGCAGTCCCCTGGCAGGGAGCTCCTACGAGCAGTACTTC.

CDR3 nucleotide sequence: TGCGCCAGCAGCCAATATTCCGGGACCGAGAATGAAAAACTGTTTTTT. This codes for CASSQYSGTENEKLFF. The gene calls are TRBV4-1 and TRBJ1-4; D perhaps matches TRBD1 (5 bases). Looked up from germline, CDR1 is MGHRA and CDR2 is YSYEKL. The CDR3 contains 16 residues. Trimming took off 2 bases at V and 5 bases at J, with 15 bases between the two ends.

The CDR3 nucleotides are TGTGCCAGTAGTATGACCGGGACAGGGGTTCAGCCCCAGCATTTT. Translating it yields CASSMTGTGVQPQHF. The V and J genes are TRBV19 and TRBJ1-5; TRBD1 matches 10 bases. Germline CDR1 LNHDA, CDR2 SQIVND (reference sequence). The CDR3 extends over 15 amino acids. V lost 3 bases and J lost 6; bases outside the gene matches: 5.

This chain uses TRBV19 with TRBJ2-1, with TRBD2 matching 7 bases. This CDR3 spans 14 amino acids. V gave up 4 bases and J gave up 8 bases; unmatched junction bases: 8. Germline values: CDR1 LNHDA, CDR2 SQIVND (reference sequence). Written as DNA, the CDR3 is TGTGCCAGTAGTAGACTAGCTTCCGGCGATGAGCAGTTCTTC. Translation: CASSRLASGDEQFF.

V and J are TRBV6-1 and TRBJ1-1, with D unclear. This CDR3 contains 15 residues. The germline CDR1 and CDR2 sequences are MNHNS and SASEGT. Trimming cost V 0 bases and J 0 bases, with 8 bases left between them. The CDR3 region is CASSEAIRLNTEAFF. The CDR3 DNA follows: TGTGCCAGCAGTGAAGCGATCCGGTTGAACACTGAAGCTTTCTTT.

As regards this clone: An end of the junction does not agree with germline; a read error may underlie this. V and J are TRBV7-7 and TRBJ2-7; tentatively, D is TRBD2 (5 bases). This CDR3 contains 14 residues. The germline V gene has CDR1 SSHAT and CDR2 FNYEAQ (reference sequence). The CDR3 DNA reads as TGTGCTAGCAGCTTAACTCAGAGGAGGTACGAGCAGTACTTC. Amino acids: CASSLTQRRYEQYF. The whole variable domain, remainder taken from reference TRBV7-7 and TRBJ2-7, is GAGVSQSPRYKVTKRGQDVTLRCDPISSHATLYWYQQALGQGPEFLTYFNYEAQPDKSGLPSDRFSAERPEGSISTLTIQRTEQRDSAMYRCASSLTQRRYEQYFGPGTRLTVT.

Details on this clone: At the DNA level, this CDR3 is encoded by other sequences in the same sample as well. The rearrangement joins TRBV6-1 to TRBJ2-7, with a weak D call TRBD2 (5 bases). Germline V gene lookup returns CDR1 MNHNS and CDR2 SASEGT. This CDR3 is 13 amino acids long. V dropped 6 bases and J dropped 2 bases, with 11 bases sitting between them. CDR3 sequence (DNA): TGTGCCAGCAGAGGAGGCAGCACCTACGAGCAGTACTTC. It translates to CASRGGSTYEQYF.

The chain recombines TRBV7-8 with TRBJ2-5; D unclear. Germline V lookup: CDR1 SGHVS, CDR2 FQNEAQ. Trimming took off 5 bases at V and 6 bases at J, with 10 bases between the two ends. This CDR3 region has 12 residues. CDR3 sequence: CASSLTGQTQYF. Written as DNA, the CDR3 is TGTGCCAGCAGCCTAACTGGACAGACCCAGTACTTC.

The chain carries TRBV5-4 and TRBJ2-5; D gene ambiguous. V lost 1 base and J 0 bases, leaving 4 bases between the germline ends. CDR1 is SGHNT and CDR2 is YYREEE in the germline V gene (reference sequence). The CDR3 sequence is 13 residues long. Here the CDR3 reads CASSLTNQETQYF. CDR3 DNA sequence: TGTGCCAGCAGCTTGACAAACCAAGAGACCCAGTACTTC.

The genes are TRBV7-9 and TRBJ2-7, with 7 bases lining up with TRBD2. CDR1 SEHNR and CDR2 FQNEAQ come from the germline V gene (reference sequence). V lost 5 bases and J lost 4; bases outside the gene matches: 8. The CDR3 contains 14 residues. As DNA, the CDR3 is TGTGCCAGCAGCCACCGACTAGCTCCTTACGAGCAGTACTTC. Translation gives CASSHRLAPYEQYF.

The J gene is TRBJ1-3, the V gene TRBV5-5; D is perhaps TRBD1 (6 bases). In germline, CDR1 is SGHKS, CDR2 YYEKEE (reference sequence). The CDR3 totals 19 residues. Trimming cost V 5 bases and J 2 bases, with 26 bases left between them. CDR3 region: CASSRTGSVALITGNTIYF. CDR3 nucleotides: TGTGCCAGCAGTCGTACAGGGTCGGTGGCCTTGATAACTGGAAACACCATATATTTT.

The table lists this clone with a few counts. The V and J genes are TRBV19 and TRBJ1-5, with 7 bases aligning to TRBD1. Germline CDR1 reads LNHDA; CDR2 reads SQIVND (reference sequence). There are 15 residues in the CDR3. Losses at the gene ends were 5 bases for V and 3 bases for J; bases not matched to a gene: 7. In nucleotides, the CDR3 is TGTGCCAGTAGTGACCGGGACAGTTACAATCAGCCCCAGCATTTT. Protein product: CASSDRDSYNQPQHF.

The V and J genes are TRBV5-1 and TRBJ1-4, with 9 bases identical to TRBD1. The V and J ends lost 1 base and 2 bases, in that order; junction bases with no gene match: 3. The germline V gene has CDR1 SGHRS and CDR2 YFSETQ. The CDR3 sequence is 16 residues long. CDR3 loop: CASSLRQGGTNEKLFF. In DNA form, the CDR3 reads TGCGCCAGCAGCTTGAGACAGGGGGGTACTAATGAAAAACTGTTTTTT.

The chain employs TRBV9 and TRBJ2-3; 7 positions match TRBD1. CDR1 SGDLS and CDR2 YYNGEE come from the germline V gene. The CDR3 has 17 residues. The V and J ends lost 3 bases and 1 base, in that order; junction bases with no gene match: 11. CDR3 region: CASSAQPGQRRTDTQYF. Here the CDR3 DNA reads TGTGCCAGCAGCGCGCAACCGGGACAGCGCCGCACAGATACGCAGTATTTT.

CDR3 nucleotide sequence: TGTGCCAGCTCGCCGGGACAGGGCCTCAGCAATCAGCCCCAGCATTTT. Protein: CASSPGQGLSNQPQHF. The genes are TRBV18 and TRBJ1-5; 9 bases line up with TRBD1. CDR3 size: 16 residues. Germline V gene lookup returns CDR1 KGHSH and CDR2 LQKENI. The J segment lost 1 base and the V segment lost 6 bases, leaving 7 bases of the junction unmatched. Full variable domain (missing parts from reference TRBV18 and TRBJ1-5): NAGVMQNPRHLVRRRGQEARLRCSPMKGHSHVYWYRQLPEEGLKFMVYLQKENIIDESGMPKERFSAEFPKEGPSILRIQQVVRGDSAAYFCASSPGQGLSNQPQHFGDGTRLSIL.

CDR3 DNA: TGCGCCAGCAGCTTGGAGTTGGGACTGGGGCCCAATGAGCAGTTCTTC. The encoded protein is CASSLELGLGPNEQFF. This chain joins TRBV5-1 and TRBJ2-1; D perhaps matches TRBD2 (6 bases). V dropped 0 bases and J dropped 6 bases, with 16 bases sitting between them. The CDR3 extends over 16 amino acids. Germline CDR1 and CDR2: SGHRS and YFSETQ.

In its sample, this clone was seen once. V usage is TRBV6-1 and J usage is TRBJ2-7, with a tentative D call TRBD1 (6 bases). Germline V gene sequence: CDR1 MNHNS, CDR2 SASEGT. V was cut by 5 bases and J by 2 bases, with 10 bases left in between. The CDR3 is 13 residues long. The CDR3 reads CASSITGPYEQYF. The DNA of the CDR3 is TGTGCCAGCAGTATCACAGGGCCCTACGAGCAGTACTTC.

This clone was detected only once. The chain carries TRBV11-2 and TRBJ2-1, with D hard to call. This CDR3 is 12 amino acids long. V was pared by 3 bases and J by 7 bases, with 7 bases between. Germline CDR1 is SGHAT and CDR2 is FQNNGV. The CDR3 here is CASSLTINEQFF. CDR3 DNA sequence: TGTGCCAGCAGCTTGACCATAAATGAGCAGTTCTTC. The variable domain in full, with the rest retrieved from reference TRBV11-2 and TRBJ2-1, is EAGVAQSPRYKIIEKRQSVAFWCNPISGHATLYWYQQILGQGPKLLIQFQNNGVVDDSQLPKDRFSAERLKGVDSTLKIQPAKLEDSAVYLCASSLTINEQFFGPGTRLTVL.

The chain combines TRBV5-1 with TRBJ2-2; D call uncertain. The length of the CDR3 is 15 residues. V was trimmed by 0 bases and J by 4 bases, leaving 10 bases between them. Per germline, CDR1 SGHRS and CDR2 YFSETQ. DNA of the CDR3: TGCGCCAGCAGCTTGGGTCAGTTGGGCACCGGGGAGCTGTTTTTT. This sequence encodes CASSLGQLGTGELFF. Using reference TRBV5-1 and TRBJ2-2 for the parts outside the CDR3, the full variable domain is KAGVTQTPRYLIKTRGQQVTLSCSPISGHRSVSWYQQTPGQGLQFLFEYFSETQRNKGNFPGRFSGRQFSNSRSEMNVSTLELGDSALYLCASSLGQLGTGELFFGEGSRLTVL.

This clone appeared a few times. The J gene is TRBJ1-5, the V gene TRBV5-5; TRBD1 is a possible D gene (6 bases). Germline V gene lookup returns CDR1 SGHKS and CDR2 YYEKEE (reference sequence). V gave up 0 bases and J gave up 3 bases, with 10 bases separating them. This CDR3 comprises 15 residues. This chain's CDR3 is CASSLEAGDNQPQHF. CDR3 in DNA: TGTGCCAGCAGCTTGGAGGCAGGGGACAATCAGCCCCAGCATTTT.